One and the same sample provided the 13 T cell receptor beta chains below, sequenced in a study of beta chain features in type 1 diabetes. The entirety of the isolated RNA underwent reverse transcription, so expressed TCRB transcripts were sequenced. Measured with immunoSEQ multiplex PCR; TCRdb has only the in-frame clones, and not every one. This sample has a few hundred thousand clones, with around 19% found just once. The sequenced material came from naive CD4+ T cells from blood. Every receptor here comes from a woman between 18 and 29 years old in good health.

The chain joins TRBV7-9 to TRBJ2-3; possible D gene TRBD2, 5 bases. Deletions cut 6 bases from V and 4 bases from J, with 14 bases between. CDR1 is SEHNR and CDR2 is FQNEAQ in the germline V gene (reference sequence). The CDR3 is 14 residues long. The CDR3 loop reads CASRIREGPDTQYF. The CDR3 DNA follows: TGTGCCAGCAGGATTCGCGAGGGCCCAGATACGCAGTATTTT.

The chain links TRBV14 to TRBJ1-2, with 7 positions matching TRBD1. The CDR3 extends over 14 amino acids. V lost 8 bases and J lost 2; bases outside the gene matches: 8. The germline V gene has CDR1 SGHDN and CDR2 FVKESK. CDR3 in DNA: TGTGCCAGCGCACGGCGACAGGGCAACTATGGCTACACCTTC. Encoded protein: CASARRQGNYGYTF.

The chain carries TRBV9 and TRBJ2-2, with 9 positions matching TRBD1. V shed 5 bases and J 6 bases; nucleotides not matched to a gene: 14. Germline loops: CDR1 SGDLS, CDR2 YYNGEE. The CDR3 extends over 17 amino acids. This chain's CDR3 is CASRPGRGTGPPGELFF. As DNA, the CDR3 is TGTGCCAGCAGACCAGGGAGGGGGACAGGGCCGCCCGGGGAGCTGTTTTTT.

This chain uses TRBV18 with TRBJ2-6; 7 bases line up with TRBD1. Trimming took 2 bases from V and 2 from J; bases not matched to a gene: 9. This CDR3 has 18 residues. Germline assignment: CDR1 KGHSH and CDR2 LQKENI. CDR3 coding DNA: TGTGCCAGCTCACCAAGGCAAACTGGGACAGCTGGGGCCAACGTCCTGACTTTC. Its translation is CASSPRQTGTAGANVLTF.

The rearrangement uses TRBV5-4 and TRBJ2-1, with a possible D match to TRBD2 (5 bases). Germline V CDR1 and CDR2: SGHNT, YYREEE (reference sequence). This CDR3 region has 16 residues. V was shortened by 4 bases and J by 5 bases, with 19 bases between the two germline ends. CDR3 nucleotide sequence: TGTGCCAGCAGCCCCTCGGGCGGGCCACCCCACAATGAGCAGTTCTTC. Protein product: CASSPSGGPPHNEQFF.

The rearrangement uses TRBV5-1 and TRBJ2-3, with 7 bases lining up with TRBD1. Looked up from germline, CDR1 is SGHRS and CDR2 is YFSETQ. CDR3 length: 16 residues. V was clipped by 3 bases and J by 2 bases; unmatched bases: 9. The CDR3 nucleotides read TGCGCCAGCAGCTCCCTTAGGACAGGCTTCACAGATACGCAGTATTTT. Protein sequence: CASSSLRTGFTDTQYF.

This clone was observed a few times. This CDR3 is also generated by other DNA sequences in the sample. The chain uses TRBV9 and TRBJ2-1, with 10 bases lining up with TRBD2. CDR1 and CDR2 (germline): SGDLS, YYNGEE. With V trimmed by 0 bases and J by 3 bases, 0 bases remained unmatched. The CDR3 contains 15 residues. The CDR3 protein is CASSVGTSGYNEQFF. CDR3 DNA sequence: TGTGCCAGCAGCGTAGGGACTAGCGGCTACAATGAGCAGTTCTTC.

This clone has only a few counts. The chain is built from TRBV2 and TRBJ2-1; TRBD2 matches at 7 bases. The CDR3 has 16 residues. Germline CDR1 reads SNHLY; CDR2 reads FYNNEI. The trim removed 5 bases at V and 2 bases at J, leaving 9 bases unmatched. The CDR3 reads CASSTSGGRTYNEQFF. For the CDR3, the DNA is TGTGCCAGCAGTACGAGCGGCGGGAGAACCTACAATGAGCAGTTCTTC.

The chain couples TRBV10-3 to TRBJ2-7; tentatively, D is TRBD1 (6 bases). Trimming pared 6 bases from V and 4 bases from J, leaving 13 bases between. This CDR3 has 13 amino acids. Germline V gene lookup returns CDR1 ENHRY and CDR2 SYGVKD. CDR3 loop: CAIRNRVGYEQYF. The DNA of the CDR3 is TGTGCCATCAGGAACAGGGTGGGTTACGAGCAGTACTTC.

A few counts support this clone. Written as DNA, the CDR3 is TGTGCCAGCAGCTTTGGACAGGGGACATCAAAGTATTCACCCCTCCACTTT. As protein: CASSFGQGTSKYSPLHF. The chain joins TRBV5-4 to TRBJ1-6, with 9 bases matching TRBD1. V dropped 2 bases and J dropped 8; count of bases not matched to a gene: 11. The CDR3 sequence is 17 residues long. Germline values: CDR1 SGHNT, CDR2 YYREEE (reference sequence). The full variable domain, with the rest looked up from reference TRBV5-4 and TRBJ1-6, is ETGVTQSPTHLIKTRGQQVTLRCSSQSGHNTVSWYQQALGQGPQFIFQYYREEENGRGNFPPRFSGLQFPNYSSELNVNALELDDSALYLCASSFGQGTSKYSPLHFGNGTRLTVT.

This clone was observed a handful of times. The CDR3, as DNA: TGTGCCAGCAGCTCGGAATCGGGTAGCGGGGTAGAGACCCAGTACTTC. Protein: CASSSESGSGVETQYF. This rearrangement joins TRBV7-2 to TRBJ2-5, with 8 positions matching TRBD2. The trim removed 4 bases at V and 4 bases at J, leaving 11 bases unmatched. Per germline, CDR1 SGHTA and CDR2 FQGNSA. The CDR3 is 16 amino acids.

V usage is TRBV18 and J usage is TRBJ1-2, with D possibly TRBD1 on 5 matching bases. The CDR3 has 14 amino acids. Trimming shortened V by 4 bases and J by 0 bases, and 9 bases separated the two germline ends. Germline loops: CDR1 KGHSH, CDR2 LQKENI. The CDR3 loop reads CASSQRDSNYGYTF. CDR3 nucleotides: TGTGCCAGCTCACAACGGGACTCTAACTATGGCTACACCTTC.

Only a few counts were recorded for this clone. This CDR3 reads CASSSGDTETQYF. The CDR3 DNA follows: TGTGCCAGCAGTTCGGGGGATACGGAGACCCAGTACTTC. V and J are TRBV28 and TRBJ2-5; D might be TRBD2 (6 bases). CDR1 is MDHEN, CDR2 SYDVKM, per germline. This CDR3 comprises 13 residues. Trimming stripped 4 bases from V and 5 bases from J, with 11 bases between. The complete variable domain, with remaining parts taken from reference TRBV28 and TRBJ2-5, reads DVKVTQSSRYLVKRTGEKVFLECVQDMDHENMFWYRQDPGLGLRLIYFSYDVKMKEKGDIPEGYSVSREKKERFSLILESASTNQTSMYLCASSSGDTETQYFGPGTRLLVL.